The clone carrying this T cell receptor (beta chain) has just a few counts. Repertoires were generated with immunoSEQ multiplex PCR, while TCRdb's copy carries only in-frame clones and drops some. The data contain approximately 110,000 clones, around 85% of them singletons. The data were obtained in a study of PD-L1 blockade in urothelial cancer. Study summary: Males with bladder-origin urothelial cancer constituted most of the 29 patients.

The sequencing here drew on PBMCs, taken around atezolizumab (anti-PD-L1) treatment. The clonotype comes from a man aged 45-65 years with urothelial cancer.

The CDR3 loop is CASSPYTGLGGYTF. In DNA form, the CDR3 reads TGTGCCAGCAGTCCCTATACAGGGCTGGGAGGCTACACCTTC. The chain links TRBV2 to TRBJ1-2, with D perhaps matching TRBD1 (6 bases). Trimming left V 5 bases short and J 8 bases short, with 18 bases between. The CDR3 consists of 14 residues. CDR1 is SNHLY and CDR2 is FYNNEI in the germline V gene.